These T cell receptor beta chains were read from a single sample in a study of shared clonotypes between healthy human individuals. The protocol was immunoSEQ multiplex PCR, while the TCRdb copy is restricted to in-frame clones and leaves out a portion. The sample lists roughly 2.1 million clones, around 93% occurring once. Sequencing was performed on naive CD8+ T cells from PBMCs. Source of these receptors: a man between 18 and 29 years old in good health. Some clones in this sample may be carry-over from other donors' samples. The CDR3 runs from the conserved cysteine through the conserved F or W. The D gene is left open where the match is weak. Size tells how often a clone was seen (once, few, many) or the class of an expanded clone, and some rows leave it out.

j_call: TRBJ1-1
v_call: TRBV27
d_call: .
clone_size: .
cdr3_nt: TGTGCCAGCAGTTGGACGGGGAGAAGCAATGAAGCTTTCTTT
cdr3_aa: CASSWTGRSNEAFF

j_call: TRBJ2-3
v_call: TRBV10-2
d_call: TRBD1
clone_size: .
cdr3_nt: TGCGCCAGCGATACCGGGACAGCGAACACAGATACGCAGTATTTT
cdr3_aa: CASDTGTANTDTQYF

j_call: TRBJ2-2
v_call: TRBV9
d_call: .
clone_size: .
cdr3_nt: TGTGCCAGCAGCGTAGTACAAGGGTCCACCGGGGAGCTGTTTTTT
cdr3_aa: CASSVVQGSTGELFF

j_call: TRBJ2-7
v_call: TRBV11-2
d_call: TRBD1
clone_size: .
cdr3_nt: TGTGCCAGCAGGCACAGGGGGACCTCCTACGAGCAGTACTTC
cdr3_aa: CASRHRGTSYEQYF

j_call: TRBJ2-3
v_call: TRBV5-6
d_call: .
clone_size: .
cdr3_nt: TGTGCCAGCAGCTTGTATGCAGATACGCAGTATTTT
cdr3_aa: CASSLYADTQYF

j_call: TRBJ2-7
v_call: TRBV7-2
d_call: .
clone_size: .
cdr3_nt: TGTGCCAGCAGCTTTTCGTCAACCTACGAGCAGTACTTC
cdr3_aa: CASSFSSTYEQYF

j_call: TRBJ2-4
v_call: TRBV29-1
d_call: .
clone_size: .
cdr3_nt: TGCAGCGTGGGGGGAGTAGCCAAAAACATTCAGTACTTC
cdr3_aa: CSVGGVAKNIQYF

j_call: TRBJ2-3
v_call: TRBV4-2
d_call: TRBD2
clone_size: .
cdr3_nt: TGTGCCAGCAGCCAAGGCGGGAGGCGGGCAGATACGCAGTATTTT
cdr3_aa: CASSQGGRRADTQYF

j_call: TRBJ2-7
v_call: TRBV4-3
d_call: TRBD1
clone_size: .
cdr3_nt: TGCGCCAGCAGCCCCCGGGACAGGTCCTACGAGCAGTACTTC
cdr3_aa: CASSPRDRSYEQYF

j_call: TRBJ1-1
v_call: TRBV28
d_call: .
clone_size: .
cdr3_nt: TGTGCCAGCAGTTGGCACGGGCAGGGGAACACTGAAGCTTTCTTT
cdr3_aa: CASSWHGQGNTEAFF

j_call: TRBJ1-4
v_call: TRBV9
d_call: .
clone_size: .
cdr3_nt: TGTGCCAGCAGCGTAACCGGGGGGGCTGCAACTAATGAAAAACTGTTTTTT
cdr3_aa: CASSVTGGAATNEKLFF

j_call: TRBJ1-2
v_call: TRBV27
d_call: .
clone_size: .
cdr3_nt: TGTGCCAGCAGTTTATCGGGGCAGGTCTCGGGCTACACCTTC
cdr3_aa: CASSLSGQVSGYTF

j_call: TRBJ2-2
v_call: TRBV27
d_call: .
clone_size: .
cdr3_nt: TGTGCCAGCAGTTTACCCGCGAACACCGGGGAGCTGTTTTTT
cdr3_aa: CASSLPANTGELFF

j_call: TRBJ2-1
v_call: TRBV29-1
d_call: .
clone_size: .
cdr3_nt: TGCAGCGTCCGGTCCCCGGGCGACTACAATGAGCAGTTCTTC
cdr3_aa: CSVRSPGDYNEQFF

j_call: TRBJ1-1
v_call: TRBV5-1
d_call: TRBD1
clone_size: .
cdr3_nt: TGCGCCAGCAGCTTGGACCCAGGGGGCACTGAAGCTTTCTTT
cdr3_aa: CASSLDPGGTEAFF

j_call: TRBJ1-1
v_call: TRBV10-3
d_call: .
clone_size: .
cdr3_nt: TGTGCCATCAGTGAAGGAGTTGAAGCTTTCTTT
cdr3_aa: CAISEGVEAFF

j_call: TRBJ1-2
v_call: TRBV7-2
d_call: .
clone_size: .
cdr3_nt: TGTGCCAGCCAGCGGGGATTCGATGGCTACACCTTC
cdr3_aa: CASQRGFDGYTF

j_call: TRBJ1-1
v_call: TRBV7-9
d_call: .
clone_size: .
cdr3_nt: TGTGCCAGCAGCCGGGGCGCGGACACTGAAGCTTTCTTT
cdr3_aa: CASSRGADTEAFF

j_call: TRBJ1-2
v_call: TRBV6-1
d_call: .
clone_size: .
cdr3_nt: TGTGCCAGCAGGGGCAGGGTGTATGGCTACACCTTC
cdr3_aa: CASRGRVYGYTF

j_call: TRBJ1-2
v_call: TRBV10-3
d_call: .
clone_size: .
cdr3_nt: TGTGCCATCAGTGAGTCCAGGGATAACTATGGCTACACCTTC
cdr3_aa: CAISESRDNYGYTF

j_call: TRBJ1-2
v_call: TRBV7-9
d_call: TRBD1
clone_size: .
cdr3_nt: TGTGCCAGCAGCTTGAGCTCACAGGGGAGCTATGGCTACACCTTC
cdr3_aa: CASSLSSQGSYGYTF

j_call: TRBJ2-7
v_call: TRBV14
d_call: TRBD2
clone_size: .
cdr3_nt: TGTGCCAGCAGCCCCTCTAGCGGGATTTTATACGAGCAGTACTTC
cdr3_aa: CASSPSSGILYEQYF

j_call: TRBJ1-4
v_call: TRBV27
d_call: .
clone_size: once
cdr3_nt: TGTGCCAGCAGCCTCACGTTGGGAGAGGGAGGAAAACTGTTTTTT
cdr3_aa: CASSLTLGEGGKLFF

j_call: TRBJ1-1
v_call: TRBV19
d_call: .
clone_size: .
cdr3_nt: TGTGCCAGTAGTATCAACCGCTTACCGGGGAACACTGAAGCTTTCTTT
cdr3_aa: CASSINRLPGNTEAFF

j_call: TRBJ2-6
v_call: TRBV9
d_call: .
clone_size: .
cdr3_nt: TGTGCCAGCAGCCCTGGAGGGGGCTCTGGGGCCAACGTCCTGACTTTC
cdr3_aa: CASSPGGGSGANVLTF